This T cell receptor (beta chain) was sequenced for a study of blood T cell repertoires in COVID-19. Overall study context: Material from acute and convalescent COVID-19 was sourced from the United States, Italy and Spain.

In Seattle, patients joined the study during active infection and were tracked longitudinally. Per the original methods: Estimates of nucleated cell counts were drawn from the amplification of reference gene primers. The table came from immunoSEQ multiplex PCR; TCRdb's copy has only in-frame clones and leaves some out. V, J and clone size derive from that table, while D and trimming were established from the DNA sequence. Among 400,000 or so clones listed, over 75% were seen once. This CDR3 has 13 residues. V was clipped by 4 bases and J by 4 bases, with 11 bases between them. Germline assignment: CDR1 SGHNT and CDR2 YYREEE (reference sequence).

The receptor was isolated from a woman aged 40 to 50 with COVID-19, enrolled during active disease. Sequenced material: peripheral blood. The chain combines TRBV5-4 with TRBJ1-1, with no clear D. The CDR3 here is CASSLDAGTEAFF. CDR3 DNA sequence: TGTGCCAGCAGCCTGGACGCCGGCACTGAAGCTTTCTTT.